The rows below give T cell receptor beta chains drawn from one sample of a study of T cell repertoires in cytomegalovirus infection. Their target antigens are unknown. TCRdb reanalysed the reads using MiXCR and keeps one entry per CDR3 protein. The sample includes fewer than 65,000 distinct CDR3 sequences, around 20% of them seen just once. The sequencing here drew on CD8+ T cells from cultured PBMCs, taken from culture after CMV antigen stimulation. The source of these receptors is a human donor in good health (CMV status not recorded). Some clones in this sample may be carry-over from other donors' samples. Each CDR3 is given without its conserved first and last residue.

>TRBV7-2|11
ASSLTSGGEQF
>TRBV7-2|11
ASSRWTLLEAF
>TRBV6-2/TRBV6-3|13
ASSTRQGFHNEQF
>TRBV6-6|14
ASSPLGDSGTDTQY
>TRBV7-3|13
ASSPDVPGTGELF
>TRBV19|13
ASSIAPSSNQPQH
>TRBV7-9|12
ASRAPGSGNGYT
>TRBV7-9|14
ASSSSRGIDTYEQY
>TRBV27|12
ASSYSSMNTEAF
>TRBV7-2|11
ASSPHDRGEQY
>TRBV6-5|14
ASSDWTFRENTEAF
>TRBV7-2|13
ASSLAGQDPRPLH
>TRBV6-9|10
AAYRARYEQY
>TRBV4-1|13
ASSQVRVFTDTQY
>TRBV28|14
ASRNLRGEVSDTQY
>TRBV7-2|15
ASSSGLAGTSYNEQF
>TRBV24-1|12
ATGTGTGINEQF
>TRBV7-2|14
ASSLNSLRTNEKLF
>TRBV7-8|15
ASSPNPLGPMADTQY
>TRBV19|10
ARTRGNDGYT
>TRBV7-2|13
ASSLKGRAVDEQF
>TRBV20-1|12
RTPLADLIDTQY
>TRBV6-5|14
ASSLQGALGNTEAF
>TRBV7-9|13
ASSLATSGGYEQY
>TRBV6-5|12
ASSLAESSYEQY
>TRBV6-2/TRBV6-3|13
ASSYYSRELYEQY
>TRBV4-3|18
ASSQDLPGTSGKAKNIQY
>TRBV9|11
ASGLTSNTEAF
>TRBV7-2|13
ASSESRAGDQPQH
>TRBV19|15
ASSSSLGGGLSYEQY
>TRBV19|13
ASSISGQIYNEQF
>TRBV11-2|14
ASSLGRGWHNSPLH
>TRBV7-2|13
ASSLILREGDTQY
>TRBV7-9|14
ASSQRWDSRQETQY
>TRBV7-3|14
ASSLLAGESYNEQF
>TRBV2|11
ASTKGPNEKLF
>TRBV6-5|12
ASRWTSGGNEQF
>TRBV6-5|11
ASSYNTAGELF
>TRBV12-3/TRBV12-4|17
ASSSPRASGRAAGETQY
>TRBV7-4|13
ASSPTVGPGNTIY
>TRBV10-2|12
ASSEPTNNYEQY
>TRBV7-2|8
ASSLGQQY
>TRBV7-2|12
ASSLAGDYNEQF
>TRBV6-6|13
ASSPKVGVNTEAF
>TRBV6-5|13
ASSSGIPKYNEQF
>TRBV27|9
ASTQGYEQY
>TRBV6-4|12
ASSDSGGTDTQY
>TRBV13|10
ASSLRDSAQY
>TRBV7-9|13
ASSRLAASSYEQY
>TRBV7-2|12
ASSLNKNTGELF
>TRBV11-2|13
ASSLLTEMHNEQF
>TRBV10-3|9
ATTGSYGYT
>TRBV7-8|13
ASSLARVDPYGYT
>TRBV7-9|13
ASSPGVSSYNEQF
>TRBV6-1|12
ASSRGGTSYEQY
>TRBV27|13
ASSGASYSYNEQF
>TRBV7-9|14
ASSWTSGNYTGELF